What follows are 15 T cell receptor beta chains derived from one specimen sequenced in a study of blood T cell repertoires in COVID-19. Only in-frame clones appear in the TCRdb table, and some are missing; sequencing was by immunoSEQ multiplex PCR. Seen here are about 210,000 clones, around 92% observed once, and the top ten hold around 1.2%. The specimen was peripheral blood. These receptors all stem from a young man with acute or convalescent COVID-19.

This chain uses TRBV28 with TRBJ1-6; 9 bases map to TRBD1. The CDR3 length is 16 residues. V lost 2 bases to trimming and J lost 10 bases; unmatched junction nucleotides: 9. From germline, CDR1 is MDHEN and CDR2 SYDVKM. The DNA for the CDR3 is TGTGCCAGCAGTTTAAGCGGGACAGGGCGTTTCTCACCCCTCCACTTT. Amino acids: CASSLSGTGRFSPLHF.

The chain uses TRBV19 and TRBJ2-7, with D possibly being TRBD1 (6 bases). Trimming removed 5 bases from V and 2 bases from J, with 10 bases in between. This CDR3 is 13 amino acids long. Germline CDR1 reads LNHDA; CDR2 reads SQIVND (reference sequence). The CDR3 DNA sequence: TGTGCCAGTAGTCCAGGGGCGGCCTACGAGCAGTACTTC. As protein: CASSPGAAYEQYF.

The chain has TRBV7-8 and TRBJ1-3; no clear D gene. CDR1 and CDR2 (germline): SGHVS, FQNEAQ. CDR3 length: 16 residues. V was cut by 1 base and J by 2 bases, with 12 bases left in between. The CDR3 reads CASSLVPGSAGNTIYF. CDR3 coding DNA: TGTGCCAGCAGCTTAGTTCCGGGAAGTGCTGGAAACACCATATATTTT.

Points on this clone: The junction differs from germline at one of its ends, possibly a read error. The J gene is TRBJ2-7, the V gene TRBV28, with D possibly matching TRBD1 (6 bases). This CDR3 comprises 13 residues. Germline assignment: CDR1 MDHEN and CDR2 SYDVKM. CDR3 region: CASRLRGSYEQHF. The DNA for the CDR3 is TGTGCCAGCAGGCTCAGGGGCTCCTACGAGCAGCACTTC.

J is TRBJ2-7 and V is TRBV30; 7 positions agree with TRBD2. V lost 3 bases, J lost 0 bases, and 8 bases stayed unmatched. CDR3 size: 15 residues. Germline CDR1 and CDR2: GTSNPN and SVGIG (reference sequence). For the CDR3, the DNA is TGTGCCTGGAGCCGCGACAGCGGGGCCTCCTACGAGCAGTACTTC. Its protein product is CAWSRDSGASYEQYF.

The chain has TRBV5-5 and TRBJ1-6; TRBD1 matches 9 bases. The CDR3 is 13 residues long. Trimming at V came to 3 bases and at J to 8 bases, leaving 0 bases not matched to a gene. CDR1 is SGHKS and CDR2 is YYEKEE in the germline V gene (reference sequence). For the CDR3, the DNA is TGTGCCAGCAGCTGGACAGGGGATTCACCCCTCCACTTT. Translating it yields CASSWTGDSPLHF.

In its sample, this clone was seen once. This rearrangement joins TRBV28 to TRBJ1-2; TRBD1 matches 10 bases. Per the germline V gene, CDR1 is MDHEN and CDR2 is SYDVKM. The V and J ends lost 2 bases and 8 bases, in that order; junction bases with no gene match: 5. The CDR3 has 14 residues. The CDR3 DNA reads as TGTGCCAGCAGTTTAACGACAGGGGGCACCGGCTACACCTTC. Translation gives CASSLTTGGTGYTF.

J is TRBJ2-7 and V is TRBV27; maybe TRBD2 (5 bases). The CDR3 has 16 amino acids. The ends were cut back, 1 base at V and 5 bases at J, with 18 bases in the middle. Germline V gives CDR1 MNHEY, CDR2 SMNVEV (reference sequence). The CDR3 nucleotides read TGTGCCAGCAGTTTATTTCGACGCGGGCGGAGCGACGAGCAGTACTTC. Translation: CASSLFRRGRSDEQYF.

This rearrangement joins TRBV5-4 to TRBJ2-1, with TRBD1 identical over 9 bases. J gave up 7 bases and V 4 bases, and 3 bases lay outside the gene matches. CDR3 size: 13 residues. CDR1 is SGHNT and CDR2 is YYREEE in the germline V gene (reference sequence). CDR3: CASSRQGENEQFF. The CDR3 DNA follows: TGTGCCAGCAGCCGACAGGGGGAGAATGAGCAGTTCTTC. Supplemented by reference TRBV5-4 and TRBJ2-1, the full variable domain reads ETGVTQSPTHLIKTRGQQVTLRCSSQSGHNTVSWYQQALGQGPQFIFQYYREEENGRGNFPPRFSGLQFPNYSSELNVNALELDDSALYLCASSRQGENEQFFGPGTRLTVL.

This clone was seen a single time. This chain joins TRBV27 and TRBJ2-2, with D possibly matching TRBD1 (6 bases). Looked up from germline, CDR1 is MNHEY and CDR2 is SMNVEV (reference sequence). The CDR3 consists of 17 residues. V lost 7 bases, J lost 6 bases, and 24 bases lay in between. CDR3 sequence reads: CASILTGKGVASGELFF. Written as DNA, the CDR3 is TGTGCCAGCATTCTCACCGGTAAGGGGGTAGCTTCCGGGGAGCTGTTTTTT.

The chain is built from TRBV18 and TRBJ2-1; 9 nucleotides agree with TRBD1. Germline V gene sequence: CDR1 KGHSH, CDR2 LQKENI. V shed 3 bases and J 6 bases; nucleotides not matched to a gene: 6. The CDR3 spans 15 residues. The CDR3 here is CASSPGTGWVNEQFF. The CDR3 DNA reads as TGTGCCAGCTCACCCGGGACAGGGTGGGTCAATGAGCAGTTCTTC.

The rearrangement uses TRBV5-6 and TRBJ2-5; 11 bases match TRBD2. Germline CDR1 and CDR2: SGHDT and YYEEEE. The trim removed 7 bases at V and 5 bases at J, leaving 10 bases unmatched. CDR3 length: 15 amino acids. CDR3 sequence: CASQIAGGPAETQYF. The CDR3 DNA is TGTGCCAGCCAAATAGCGGGGGGGCCGGCGGAGACCCAGTACTTC.

The table lists this clone with many counts. V is TRBV27 and J is TRBJ2-7; 8 bases are shared with TRBD1. The V segment lost 8 bases and the J segment 0 bases; nucleotides outside the gene matches: 3. Germline CDR1 reads MNHEY; CDR2 reads SMNVEV (reference sequence). The CDR3 is 13 residues long. The CDR3 here is CASGTGFSYEQYF. The CDR3 DNA reads as TGTGCCAGCGGGACAGGTTTCTCCTACGAGCAGTACTTC.

The chain joins TRBV19 to TRBJ2-2; the D gene is possibly TRBD1 (6 bases). Deletions cut 6 bases from V and 5 bases from J, with 7 bases between. The CDR3 length is 12 residues. Germline V lookup: CDR1 LNHDA, CDR2 SQIVND (reference sequence). The CDR3 DNA follows: TGTGCCAGTAGCCAGGGGACCGGGGAGCTGTTTTTT. It encodes CASSQGTGELFF. Filled out from reference TRBV19 and TRBJ2-2, the complete variable domain reads DGGITQSPKYLFRKEGQNVTLSCEQNLNHDAMYWYRQDPGQGLRLIYYSQIVNDFQKGDIAEGYSVSREKKESFPLTVTSAQKNPTAFYLCASSQGTGELFFGEGSRLTVL.

This sequence joins TRBV27 and TRBJ1-5, with 8 bases matching TRBD1. Germline V lookup: CDR1 MNHEY, CDR2 SMNVEV (reference sequence). This CDR3 contains 16 residues. Losses at the gene ends were 3 bases for V and 6 bases for J; bases not matched to a gene: 10. CDR3 amino acids: CASSLPTGEYGQPQHF. The CDR3, as DNA: TGTGCCAGCAGTTTGCCGACAGGGGAGTATGGTCAGCCCCAGCATTTT.